This T cell receptor beta chain was obtained from a study of T cell repertoires in cytomegalovirus infection. Study-wide context: The study used recently identified HLA-C-restricted and well-studied HLA-B-restricted CMV epitopes. Shared public TCR beta signatures pointed to both CMV infection and a matching HLA type. Overall study results and limits: There were HLA-C-restricted CMV-specific TCR beta clonotypes dominating the ex vivo response.

TCRdb fed the reads into MiXCR, producing one record per CDR3 protein. The sample contains some 480,000 distinct CDR3 sequences, 33% of which appear only once. Germline V CDR1 and CDR2: SEHNR, FQNEAQ (reference sequence). The germline V and J ends were trimmed by 5 bases and 8 bases, with 9 bases remaining between them. This CDR3 spans 12 amino acids. This clonotype occurred many times. Its target is not known. The chain employs TRBV7-9 and TRBJ2-2; TRBD1 is a possible D gene (6 bases). The sequence derives from a human donor in good health (CMV status not recorded). Some clones in this sample may be carry-over from other donors' samples. The sample here was cultured PBMCs, taken from culture after CMV antigen stimulation. Here the CDR3 DNA reads TGTGCCAGCAGCCCCGGGACAGGGGAGCTGTTTTTT. This translates into CASSPGTGELFF.